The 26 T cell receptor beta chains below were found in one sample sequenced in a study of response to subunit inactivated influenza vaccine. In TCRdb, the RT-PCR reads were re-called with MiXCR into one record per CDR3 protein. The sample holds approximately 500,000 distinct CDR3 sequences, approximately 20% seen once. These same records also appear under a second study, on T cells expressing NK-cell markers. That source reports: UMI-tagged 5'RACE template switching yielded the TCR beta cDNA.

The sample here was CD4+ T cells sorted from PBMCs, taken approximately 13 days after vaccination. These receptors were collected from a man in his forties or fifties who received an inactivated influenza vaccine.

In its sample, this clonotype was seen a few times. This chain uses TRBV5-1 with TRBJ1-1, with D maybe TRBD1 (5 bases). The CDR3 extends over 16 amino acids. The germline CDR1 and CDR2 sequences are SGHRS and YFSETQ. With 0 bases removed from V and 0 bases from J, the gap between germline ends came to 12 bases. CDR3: CASSLVRGRMNTEAFF. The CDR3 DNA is TGCGCCAGCAGCTTGGTAAGGGGCAGGATGAACACTGAAGCTTTCTTT.

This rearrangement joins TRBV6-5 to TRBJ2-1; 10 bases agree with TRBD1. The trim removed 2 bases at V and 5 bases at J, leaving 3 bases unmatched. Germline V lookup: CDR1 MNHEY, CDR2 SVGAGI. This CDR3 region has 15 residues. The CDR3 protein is CASSYRDRGHNEQFF. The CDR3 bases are TGTGCCAGCAGTTACAGGGACAGGGGCCACAATGAGCAGTTCTTC.

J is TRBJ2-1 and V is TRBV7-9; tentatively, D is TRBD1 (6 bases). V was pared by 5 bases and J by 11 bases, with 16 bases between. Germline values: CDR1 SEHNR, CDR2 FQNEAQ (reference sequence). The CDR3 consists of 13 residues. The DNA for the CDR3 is TGTGCCAGCAGCGCCTTTTCCGGGACACAGCAGTTCTTC. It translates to CASSAFSGTQQFF.

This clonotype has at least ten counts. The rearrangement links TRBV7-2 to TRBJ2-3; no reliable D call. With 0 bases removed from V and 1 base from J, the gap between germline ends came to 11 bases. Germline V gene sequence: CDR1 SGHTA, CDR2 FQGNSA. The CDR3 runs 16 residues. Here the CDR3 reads CASSLAPVSRTDTQYF. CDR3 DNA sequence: TGTGCCAGCAGCTTAGCTCCAGTTTCGCGCACAGATACGCAGTATTTT. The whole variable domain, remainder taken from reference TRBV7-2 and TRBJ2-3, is GAGVSQSPSNKVTEKGKDVELRCDPISGHTALYWYRQSLGQGLEFLIYFQGNSAPDKSGLPSDRFSAERTGGSVSTLTIQRTQQEDSAVYLCASSLAPVSRTDTQYFGPGTRLTVL.

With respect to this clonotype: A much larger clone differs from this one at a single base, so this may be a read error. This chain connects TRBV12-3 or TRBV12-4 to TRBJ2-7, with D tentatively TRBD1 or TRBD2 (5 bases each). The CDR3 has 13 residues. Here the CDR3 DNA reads TGTGCCAGCAGTTACTCGGGACCCTACGAGCTGTACTTC. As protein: CASSYSGPYELYF.

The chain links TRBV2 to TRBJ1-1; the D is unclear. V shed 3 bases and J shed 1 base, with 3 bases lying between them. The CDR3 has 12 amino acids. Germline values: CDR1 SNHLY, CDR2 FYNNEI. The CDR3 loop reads CASSDQNTEAFF. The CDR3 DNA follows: TGTGCCAGCAGTGATCAGAACACTGAAGCTTTCTTT.

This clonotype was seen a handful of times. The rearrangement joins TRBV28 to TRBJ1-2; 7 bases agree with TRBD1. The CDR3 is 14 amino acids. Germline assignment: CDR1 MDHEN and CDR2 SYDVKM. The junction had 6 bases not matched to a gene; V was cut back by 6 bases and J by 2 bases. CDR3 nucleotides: TGTGCCAGCAGAACGGACAGGCAAAACTATGGCTACACCTTC. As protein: CASRTDRQNYGYTF.

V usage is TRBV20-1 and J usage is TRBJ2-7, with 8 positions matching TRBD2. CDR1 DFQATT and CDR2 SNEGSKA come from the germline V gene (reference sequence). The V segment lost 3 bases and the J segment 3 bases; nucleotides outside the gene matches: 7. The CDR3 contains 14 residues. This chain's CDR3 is CSARVSGDYYEQYF. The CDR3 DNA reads TGCAGTGCTAGGGTTAGCGGGGATTACTACGAGCAGTACTTC.

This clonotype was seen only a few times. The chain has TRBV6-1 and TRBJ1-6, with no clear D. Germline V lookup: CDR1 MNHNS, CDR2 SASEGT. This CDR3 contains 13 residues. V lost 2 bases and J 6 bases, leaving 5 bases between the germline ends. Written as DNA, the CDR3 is TGTGCCAGCAGTGAACAAGCTAATTCACCCCTCCACTTT. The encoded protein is CASSEQANSPLHF.

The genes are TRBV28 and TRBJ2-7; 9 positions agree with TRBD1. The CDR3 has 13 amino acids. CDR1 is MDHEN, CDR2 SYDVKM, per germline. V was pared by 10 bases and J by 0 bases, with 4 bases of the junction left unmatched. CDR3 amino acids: CATETGGSYEQYF. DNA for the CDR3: TGTGCCACGGAGACAGGGGGCTCCTACGAGCAGTACTTC. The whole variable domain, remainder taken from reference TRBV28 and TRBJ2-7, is DVKVTQSSRYLVKRTGEKVFLECVQDMDHENMFWYRQDPGLGLRLIYFSYDVKMKEKGDIPEGYSVSREKKERFSLILESASTNQTSMYLCATETGGSYEQYFGPGTRLTVT.

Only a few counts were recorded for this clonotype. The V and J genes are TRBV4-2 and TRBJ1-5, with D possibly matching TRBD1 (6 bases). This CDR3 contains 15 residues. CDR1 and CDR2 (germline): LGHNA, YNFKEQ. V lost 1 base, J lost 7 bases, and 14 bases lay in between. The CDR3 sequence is CASSQVGGGTQPQHF. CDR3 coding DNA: TGTGCCAGCAGCCAAGTAGGGGGGGGGACCCAGCCCCAGCATTTT.

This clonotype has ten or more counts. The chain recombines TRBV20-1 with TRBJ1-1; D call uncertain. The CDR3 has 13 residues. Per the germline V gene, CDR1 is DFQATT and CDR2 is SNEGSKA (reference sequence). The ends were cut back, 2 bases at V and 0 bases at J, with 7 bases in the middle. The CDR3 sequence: CSARWVMNTEAFF. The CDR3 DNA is TGCAGTGCTAGATGGGTGATGAACACTGAAGCTTTCTTT.

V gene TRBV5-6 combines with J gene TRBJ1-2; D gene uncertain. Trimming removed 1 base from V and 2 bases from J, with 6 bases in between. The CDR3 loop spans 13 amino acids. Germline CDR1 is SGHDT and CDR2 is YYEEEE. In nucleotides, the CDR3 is TGTGCCAGCAGCTTGCCTAACAACTATGGCTACACCTTC. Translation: CASSLPNNYGYTF.

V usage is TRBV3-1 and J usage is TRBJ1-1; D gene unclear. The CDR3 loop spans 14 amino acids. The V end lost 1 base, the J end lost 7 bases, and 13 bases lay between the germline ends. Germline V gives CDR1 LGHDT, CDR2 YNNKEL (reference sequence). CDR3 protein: CASSQANPAGEAFF. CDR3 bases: TGTGCCAGCAGCCAAGCGAACCCCGCTGGTGAAGCTTTCTTT.

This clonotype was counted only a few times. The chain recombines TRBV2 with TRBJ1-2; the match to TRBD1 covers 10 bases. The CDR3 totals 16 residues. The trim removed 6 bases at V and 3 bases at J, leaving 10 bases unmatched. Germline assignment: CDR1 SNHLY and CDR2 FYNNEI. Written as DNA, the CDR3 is TGTGCCAGCAGCCGAAAAGGACAGGGGGGAGACTATGGCTACACCTTC. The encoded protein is CASSRKGQGGDYGYTF.

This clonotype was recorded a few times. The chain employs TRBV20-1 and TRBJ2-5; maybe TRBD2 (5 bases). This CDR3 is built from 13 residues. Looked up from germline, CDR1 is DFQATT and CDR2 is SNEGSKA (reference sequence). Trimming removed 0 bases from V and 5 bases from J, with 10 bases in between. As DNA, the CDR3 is TGCAGTGCTAGAGAGGGCAGGAGGGAGACCCAGTACTTC. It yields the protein CSAREGRRETQYF.

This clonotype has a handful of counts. The CDR3 loop is CASSLSSVRQQETQYF. CDR3 nucleotides: TGTGCCAGCAGCTTAAGTTCCGTGAGACAACAAGAGACCCAGTACTTC. The chain employs TRBV7-2 and TRBJ2-5; no definite D call. Germline CDR1 and CDR2: SGHTA and FQGNSA. V was clipped by 2 bases and J by 2 bases, with 15 bases between them. This CDR3 has 16 amino acids.

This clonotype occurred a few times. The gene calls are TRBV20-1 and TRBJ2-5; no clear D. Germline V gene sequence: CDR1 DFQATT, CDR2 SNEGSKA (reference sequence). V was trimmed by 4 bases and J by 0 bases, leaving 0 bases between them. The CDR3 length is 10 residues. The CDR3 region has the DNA TGCAGTGCTAACCAAGAGACCCAGTACTTC. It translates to CSANQETQYF.

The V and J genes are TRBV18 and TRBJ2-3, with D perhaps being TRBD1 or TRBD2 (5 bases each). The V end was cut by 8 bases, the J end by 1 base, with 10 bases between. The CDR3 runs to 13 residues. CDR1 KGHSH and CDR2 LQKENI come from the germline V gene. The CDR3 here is CASQLGGTDTQYF. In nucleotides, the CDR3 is TGTGCCAGCCAATTGGGGGGCACAGATACGCAGTATTTT. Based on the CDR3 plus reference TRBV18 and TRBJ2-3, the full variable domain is NAGVMQNPRHLVRRRGQEARLRCSPMKGHSHVYWYRQLPEEGLKFMVYLQKENIIDESGMPKERFSAEFPKEGPSILRIQQVVRGDSAAYFCASQLGGTDTQYFGPGTRLTVL.

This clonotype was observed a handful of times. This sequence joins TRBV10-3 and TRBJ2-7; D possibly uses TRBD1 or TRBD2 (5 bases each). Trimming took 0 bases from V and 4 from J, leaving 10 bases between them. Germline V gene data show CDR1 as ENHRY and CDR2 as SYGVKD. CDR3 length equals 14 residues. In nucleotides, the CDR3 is TGTGCCATCAGTGAGTCAGGGGAGACATACGAGCAGTACTTC. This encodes CAISESGETYEQYF.

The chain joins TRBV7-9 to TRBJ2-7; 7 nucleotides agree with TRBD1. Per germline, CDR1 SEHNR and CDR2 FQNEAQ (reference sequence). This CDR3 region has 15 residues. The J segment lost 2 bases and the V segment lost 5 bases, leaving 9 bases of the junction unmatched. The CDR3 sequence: CASSLGMTGPYEQYF. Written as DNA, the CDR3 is TGTGCCAGCAGCCTGGGAATGACAGGGCCCTACGAGCAGTACTTC.

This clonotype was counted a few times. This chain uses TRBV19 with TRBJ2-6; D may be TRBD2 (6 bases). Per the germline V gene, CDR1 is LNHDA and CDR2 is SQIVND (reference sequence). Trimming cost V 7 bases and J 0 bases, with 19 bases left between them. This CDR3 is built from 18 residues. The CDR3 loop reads CASTPLGSGYSGANVLTF. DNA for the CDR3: TGTGCCAGTACCCCCCTAGGGAGCGGGTACTCTGGGGCCAACGTCCTGACTTTC. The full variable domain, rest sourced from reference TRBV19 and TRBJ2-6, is DGGITQSPKYLFRKEGQNVTLSCEQNLNHDAMYWYRQDPGQGLRLIYYSQIVNDFQKGDIAEGYSVSREKKESFPLTVTSAQKNPTAFYLCASTPLGSGYSGANVLTFGAGSRLTVL.

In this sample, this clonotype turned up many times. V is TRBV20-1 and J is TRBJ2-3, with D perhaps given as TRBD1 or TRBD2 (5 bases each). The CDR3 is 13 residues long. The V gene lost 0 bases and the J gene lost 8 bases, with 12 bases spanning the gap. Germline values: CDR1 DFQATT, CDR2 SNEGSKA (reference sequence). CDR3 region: CSARERGSPTQYF. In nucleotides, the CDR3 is TGCAGTGCTAGAGAGAGGGGATCCCCTACGCAGTATTTT.

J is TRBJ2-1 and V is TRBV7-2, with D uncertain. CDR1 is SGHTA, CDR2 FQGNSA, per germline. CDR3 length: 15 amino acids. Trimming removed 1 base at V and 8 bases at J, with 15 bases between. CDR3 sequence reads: CASSLVLLSSDEQFF. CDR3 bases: TGTGCCAGCAGCTTAGTTTTGCTATCGTCGGATGAGCAGTTCTTC.

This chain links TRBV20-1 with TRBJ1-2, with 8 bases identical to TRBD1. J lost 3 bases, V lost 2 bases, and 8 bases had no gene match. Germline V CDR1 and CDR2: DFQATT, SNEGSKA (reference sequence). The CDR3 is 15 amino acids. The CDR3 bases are TGCAGTGCTAGACTTCAGGGGGCGTTCGACTATGGCTACACCTTC. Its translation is CSARLQGAFDYGYTF.

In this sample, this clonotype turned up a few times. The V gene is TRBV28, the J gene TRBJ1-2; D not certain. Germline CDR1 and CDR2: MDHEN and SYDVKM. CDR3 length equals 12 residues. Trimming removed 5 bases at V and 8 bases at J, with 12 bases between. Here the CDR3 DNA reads TGTGCCAGCAGTCACAGTCCGGACGGCTACACCTTC. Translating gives CASSHSPDGYTF.